Listed below are T cell receptor beta chains from one sample, sequenced in a study of blood T cell repertoires in COVID-19. The protocol was immunoSEQ multiplex PCR, while the TCRdb copy is restricted to in-frame clones and leaves out a portion. The data contain about 130,000 clones, around 80% of them seen just once; the ten biggest clones take up more than 5%. The source material was PBMCs or T cells enriched from blood (not recorded which). The receptor set was obtained from a woman aged 45-59 years who had recovered from COVID-19. CDR3s include the opening cysteine and the closing phenylalanine or tryptophan. A D gene is named only where the DNA matches it firmly. Clone size is stated in some rows and not others, as once, few, many or a class when expanded.

J: TRBJ2-5
V: TRBV2
D: TRBD1
size: few
DNA: TGTGCCAGTACCCCCGGGACAGATGAGACCCAGTACTTC
CDR3: CASTPGTDETQYF

J: TRBJ2-1
V: TRBV7-3
D: .
size: .
DNA: TGTGCCAGCAGCTCGGACAGCTACAATGAGCAGTTCTTC
CDR3: CASSSDSYNEQFF

J: TRBJ1-2
V: TRBV15
D: .
size: .
DNA: TGTGCCACCAGCAGAGATGGGGAGCACTATGGCTACACCTTC
CDR3: CATSRDGEHYGYTF

J: TRBJ2-7
V: TRBV9
D: TRBD2
size: few
DNA: TGTGCCAGCAGCGTCGCGGGGGGCCGCTCCTACGAGCAGTACTTC
CDR3: CASSVAGGRSYEQYF

J: TRBJ1-5
V: TRBV6-5
D: TRBD1
size: .
DNA: TGTGCCAGCAGTTTATCAGGGGGTGACAATCAGCCCCAGCATTTT
CDR3: CASSLSGGDNQPQHF

J: TRBJ2-5
V: TRBV9
D: TRBD1
size: .
DNA: TGTGCCAGCAGCGTAGGAGGGGGCCCCCAAGAGACCCAGTACTTC
CDR3: CASSVGGGPQETQYF

J: TRBJ1-6
V: TRBV5-1
D: .
size: .
DNA: TGCGCCAGCAGCTTGGTGGAGGGGCATTCACCCCTCCACTTT
CDR3: CASSLVEGHSPLHF

J: TRBJ2-7
V: TRBV10-3
D: TRBD2
size: .
DNA: TGTGCCACCGGGACTAGCGGGGCTCACATAACCTACGAGCAGTACTTC
CDR3: CATGTSGAHITYEQYF

J: TRBJ1-2
V: TRBV29-1
D: .
size: .
DNA: TGCAGCGCCCGAAGTTCCCACAGGGTTATAGACTACACCTTC
CDR3: CSARSSHRVIDYTF

J: TRBJ2-2
V: TRBV5-1
D: TRBD2
size: .
DNA: TGCGCCAGCAGCTCCGGACTAGCGGGGGGCCTCTGGGCCGGGGAGCTGTTTTTT
CDR3: CASSSGLAGGLWAGELFF

J: TRBJ1-5
V: TRBV23-1
D: .
size: .
DNA: TGCGCCAGCAGTCAAAACAGGGAGTGGATCGGTAGCAATCAGCCCCAGCATTTT
CDR3: CASSQNREWIGSNQPQHF

J: TRBJ2-1
V: TRBV25-1
D: .
size: .
DNA: TGTGCCAGCAGCCATACATTAAGTAGGGGTGCAAAGTTCTTC
CDR3: CASSHTLSRGAKFF

J: TRBJ1-3
V: TRBV29-1
D: .
size: .
DNA: TGCAGCGTTGAAGATCTTCACAGGGCAAATTCTGGAAACACCATATATTTT
CDR3: CSVEDLHRANSGNTIYF

J: TRBJ2-3
V: TRBV12-3/TRBV12-4
D: TRBD1
size: .
DNA: TGTGCCAGCAGTTTAGGGGACAGAGATACGCAGTATTTT
CDR3: CASSLGDRDTQYF

J: TRBJ1-1
V: TRBV2
D: TRBD1
size: once
DNA: TGTGCCACCACCGGGACAGGGGGTCCGAACACTGAAGCTTTCTTT
CDR3: CATTGTGGPNTEAFF

J: TRBJ1-1
V: TRBV6-5
D: .
size: .
DNA: TGTGCCAGCAGTCCGTACGGACAGAACACTGAAGCTTTCTTT
CDR3: CASSPYGQNTEAFF

J: TRBJ2-5
V: TRBV12-5
D: TRBD1
size: .
DNA: TGTGCTAGTGGTTTGGGACAGGGGGCCGGGGAGACCCAGTACTTC
CDR3: CASGLGQGAGETQYF

J: TRBJ2-7
V: TRBV28
D: TRBD1
size: few
DNA: TGTGCCAGCAGTTTTTGGGACAGGGACGGCGAGCAGTACTTC
CDR3: CASSFWDRDGEQYF

J: TRBJ2-3
V: TRBV29-1
D: .
size: .
DNA: TGCAGCGTTGAAGTAGACAGGGATACGCAGTATTTT
CDR3: CSVEVDRDTQYF

J: TRBJ1-4
V: TRBV5-1
D: .
size: .
DNA: TGCGCCAGCAGTTACCTTGAGGCAGCTGAAAATGAAAAACTGTTTTTT
CDR3: CASSYLEAAENEKLFF

J: TRBJ1-3
V: TRBV11-2
D: .
size: once
DNA: TGTGCCAGCAGCCATCGATTCACCGGCTCTGGAAACACCATATATTTT
CDR3: CASSHRFTGSGNTIYF

J: TRBJ1-2
V: TRBV25-1
D: TRBD1
size: .
DNA: TGTGCCAGCAGTATGCGGACAGGGGGAAGTGGCTACACCTTC
CDR3: CASSMRTGGSGYTF

J: TRBJ1-6
V: TRBV3-1/TRBV3-2
D: TRBD1
size: .
DNA: TGTGCCAGCAGCCGGGGACAGGGGAATTCACCCCTCCACTTT
CDR3: CASSRGQGNSPLHF

J: TRBJ2-2
V: TRBV11-3
D: .
size: .
DNA: TGTGCCAGCAGCTCTTACACCGGGGAGCTGTTTTTT
CDR3: CASSSYTGELFF

J: TRBJ1-5
V: TRBV28
D: TRBD1
size: .
DNA: TGTGCCAGCAGTCTTCCCCGGACAGGGCATCAGCCCCAGCATTTT
CDR3: CASSLPRTGHQPQHF

J: TRBJ2-2
V: TRBV25-1
D: TRBD1
size: .
DNA: TGTGCCAGCAGTGAATCCTTCAGGGGGTTGGCCGGGGAGCTGTTTTTT
CDR3: CASSESFRGLAGELFF

J: TRBJ1-4
V: TRBV5-1
D: TRBD1
size: .
DNA: TGCGCCAGCAGCACCGGACAGGGCGGCGATGAAAAACTGTTTTTT
CDR3: CASSTGQGGDEKLFF

J: TRBJ1-5
V: TRBV28
D: .
size: .
DNA: TGTGCCAGCAGTTTAGGCCAGGGGCCCCCGCGGCCCCAGCATTTT
CDR3: CASSLGQGPPRPQHF

J: TRBJ2-7
V: TRBV5-8
D: TRBD1
size: .
DNA: TGTGCCAGCAGCTTGGGGACAGGGGAATACGAGCAGTACTTC
CDR3: CASSLGTGEYEQYF

J: TRBJ2-7
V: TRBV6-5
D: TRBD1
size: few
DNA: TGTGCCAGCATTCGGGACAGGGGAGTCGAGCAGTACTTC
CDR3: CASIRDRGVEQYF

J: TRBJ1-1
V: TRBV28
D: .
size: .
DNA: TGTGCCACCTTAGCCCAGGGGAACACTGAAGCTTTCTTT
CDR3: CATLAQGNTEAFF

J: TRBJ2-3
V: TRBV7-9
D: TRBD1
size: .
DNA: TGTGCCAGCAGCTCCAGACAGGGTTCAATATCTGATACGCAGTATTTT
CDR3: CASSSRQGSISDTQYF

J: TRBJ2-1
V: TRBV27
D: TRBD1
size: .
DNA: TGTGCCAGCAGTCAGAGGGGACAGGCGATACGGGAGCAGTTCTTC
CDR3: CASSQRGQAIREQFF